This T cell receptor beta chain was recovered during a study of T cell changes during pregnancy in multiple sclerosis. Method: immunoSEQ multiplex PCR; TCRdb's copy keeps in-frame clones and lacks some. The sample lists roughly 58,000 clones; approximately 94% were seen once. The V end lost 3 bases, the J end lost 10 bases, and 7 bases lay between the germline ends. The CDR3 is made up of 11 amino acids. Per the germline V gene, CDR1 is MNHEY and CDR2 is SMNVEV (reference sequence). The chain couples TRBV27 to TRBJ2-1; no reliable D call. The TCR sequence derives from a female donor with multiple sclerosis, enrolled in a pregnancy study. The sample in question was CD8+ T cells from peripheral blood mononuclear cells, obtained in the third trimester of pregnancy. CDR3 protein: CASSFFSEQFF. CDR3 coding DNA: TGTGCCAGCAGTTTTTTTAGCGAGCAGTTCTTC.